These 23 T cell receptor beta chains came from one sample sequenced in a study of cytomegalovirus exposure and HLA in healthy donors. This PCR relied on a set of 60 Vbeta primers and 13 Jbeta primers. Assay used: immunoSEQ multiplex PCR; TCRdb lists only in-frame clones, some missing. Among approximately 190,000 clones listed, approximately 11% were seen once. Sequenced input: PBMCs. These receptor sequences come from a man in his fifties or sixties in good health and CMV-seropositive.

This clone has a handful of counts. The chain employs TRBV18 and TRBJ1-1; D perhaps matches TRBD1 (6 bases). From germline, CDR1 is KGHSH and CDR2 LQKENI. V shed 1 base and J shed 5 bases, with 14 bases lying between them. CDR3 length: 15 amino acids. The CDR3 DNA sequence: TGTGCCAGCTCACCACAGGGAGGGGGAAGGACTGAAGCTTTCTTT. Amino acid sequence: CASSPQGGGRTEAFF.

The CDR3 nucleotides are TGTGCCAGCAGCTTAAAAATGCCGGATGAAAAACTGTTTTTT. Its protein is CASSLKMPDEKLFF. This chain joins TRBV5-6 and TRBJ1-4; D is unresolved. The CDR3 sequence is 14 residues long. The germline CDR1 and CDR2 sequences are SGHDT and YYEEEE. V was cut by 2 bases and J by 6 bases, with 11 bases left in between. The complete variable domain, with remaining parts taken from reference TRBV5-6 and TRBJ1-4, reads DAGVTQSPTHLIKTRGQQVTLRCSPKSGHDTVSWYQQALGQGPQFIFQYYEEEERQRGNFPDRFSGHQFPNYSSELNVNALLLGDSALYLCASSLKMPDEKLFFGSGTQLSVL.

This clone was detected a few times. The chain carries TRBV2 and TRBJ1-2; unclear D gene. Germline CDR1 reads SNHLY; CDR2 reads FYNNEI. The CDR3 consists of 13 residues. Trimming left V 3 bases short and J 8 bases short, with 13 bases between. CDR3 coding DNA: TGTGCCAGCAGTGATCCGGGGTCCCTGGGCTACACCTTC. It is translated as CASSDPGSLGYTF. The full variable domain, rest sourced from reference TRBV2 and TRBJ1-2, is EPEVTQTPSHQVTQMGQEVILRCVPISNHLYFYWYRQILGQKVEFLVSFYNNEISEKSEIFDDQFSVERPDGSNFTLKIRSTKLEDSAMYFCASSDPGSLGYTFGSGTRLTVV.

The genes are TRBV9 and TRBJ2-3, with TRBD2 matching 9 bases. The trim removed 0 bases at V and 5 bases at J, leaving 7 bases unmatched. Germline V CDR1 and CDR2: SGDLS, YYNGEE. The CDR3 runs to 16 residues. CDR3 sequence (DNA): TGTGCCAGCAGCGTAGTGTCTGCGGGGGGGCAAGATACGCAGTATTTT. It is translated as CASSVVSAGGQDTQYF.

The chain joins TRBV5-1 to TRBJ1-1; no firm D call. The CDR3 runs 15 residues. Between the trimmed V and J ends, which lost 3 bases and 1 base, there was a span of 13 bases. Germline assignment: CDR1 SGHRS and CDR2 YFSETQ. CDR3 region: CASSSIPDKNTEAFF. The CDR3 nucleotides read TGCGCCAGCAGCTCTATCCCTGACAAGAACACTGAAGCTTTCTTT.

This clone was seen more than once but under ten times. The gene calls are TRBV6-1 and TRBJ1-2; D may be TRBD1 (5 bases). Trimming cost V 1 base and J 2 bases, with 8 bases left between them. Germline CDR1 and CDR2: MNHNS and SASEGT. The CDR3 has 14 amino acids. The CDR3 protein is CASSEGQFNYGYTF. DNA for the CDR3: TGTGCCAGCAGTGAAGGACAGTTCAACTATGGCTACACCTTC.

This clone has just a few counts. CDR3 sequence (DNA): TGTGCCTGGAGCGTAAGACAGGGATCGTACGAGCAGTACTTC. Protein product: CAWSVRQGSYEQYF. The chain combines TRBV30 with TRBJ2-7; 7 bases agree with TRBD1. Unmatched junction bases numbered 9, after V lost 3 bases and J lost 4 bases. The CDR3 spans 14 residues. Germline V CDR1 and CDR2: GTSNPN, SVGIG (reference sequence).

The table lists this clone with a few counts. The chain is built from TRBV27 and TRBJ2-7, with D tentatively TRBD2 (5 bases). The germline V and J ends were trimmed by 3 bases and 0 bases, with 6 bases remaining between them. Germline V gene lookup returns CDR1 MNHEY and CDR2 SMNVEV (reference sequence). The CDR3 covers 13 residues. The CDR3 coding sequence is TGTGCCAGCAGTTTGGAGGACTCCTACGAGCAGTACTTC. Its protein is CASSLEDSYEQYF.

The J gene is TRBJ2-5, the V gene TRBV5-1; 7 bases map to TRBD1. The CDR3 runs to 18 residues. The ends lost 0 bases at V and 4 bases at J; junction bases unmatched: 15. CDR1 is SGHRS and CDR2 is YFSETQ in the germline V gene. The CDR3 bases are TGCGCCAGCAGCTTGGGGGTCAGAGGGGGCTTTCGGGTAGAGACCCAGTACTTC. This translates into CASSLGVRGGFRVETQYF. The complete variable domain, with remaining parts taken from reference TRBV5-1 and TRBJ2-5, reads KAGVTQTPRYLIKTRGQQVTLSCSPISGHRSVSWYQQTPGQGLQFLFEYFSETQRNKGNFPGRFSGRQFSNSRSEMNVSTLELGDSALYLCASSLGVRGGFRVETQYFGPGTRLLVL.

This clone turned up a few times. This chain uses TRBV7-9 with TRBJ1-6; TRBD1 matches 9 bases. Trimming at V came to 1 base and at J to 5 bases, leaving 9 bases not matched to a gene. The V gene's germline CDR1 is SEHNR and CDR2 FQNEAQ (reference sequence). The CDR3 is 18 residues long. CDR3 amino acids: CASSLGSGTGFHNSPLHF. The CDR3, as DNA: TGTGCCAGCAGCTTAGGGTCCGGGACAGGGTTCCATAATTCACCCCTCCACTTT.

This clone was seen only a few times. This rearrangement joins TRBV2 to TRBJ2-2; D is unresolved. Per the germline V gene, CDR1 is SNHLY and CDR2 is FYNNEI. V was clipped by 10 bases and J by 6 bases, with 12 bases between them. CDR3 length: 12 residues. In DNA form, the CDR3 reads TGTGCCACCGCAGAAGCGCCCGGGGAGCTGTTTTTT. Its translation is CATAEAPGELFF.

J is TRBJ1-2 and V is TRBV29-1; 8 bases agree with TRBD1. Germline CDR1 SQVTM, CDR2 ANQGSEA. Losses at the gene ends were 7 bases for V and 6 bases for J; bases not matched to a gene: 7. This CDR3 is built from 12 residues. The CDR3 loop reads CSGETGGNGYTF. The CDR3 DNA is TGCAGCGGAGAAACAGGGGGTAATGGCTACACCTTC.

This clone was seen a few times. CDR3 in amino acids: CAWSPQGGQPQHF. CDR3 bases: TGTGCCTGGAGTCCCCAGGGGGGTCAGCCCCAGCATTTT. This rearrangement joins TRBV30 to TRBJ1-5, with 7 bases that match TRBD1. The CDR3 loop spans 13 amino acids. The germline V gene encodes CDR1 GTSNPN and CDR2 SVGIG (reference sequence). V gave up 2 bases and J gave up 6 bases; unmatched junction bases: 4.

This clone was counted between two and nine times. The V call is TRBV5-8, the J call TRBJ2-5; 8 positions match TRBD1. The CDR3 is 17 amino acids. The V gene's germline CDR1 is SGHTS and CDR2 YDEGEE. Germline trimming cut 0 bases from V and 5 bases from J; bases unmatched to any gene: 12. CDR3 protein: CASSLGLGDRSRETQYF. Written as DNA, the CDR3 is TGTGCCAGCAGCTTGGGGCTGGGGGACAGGTCTCGGGAGACCCAGTACTTC.

This clone was counted between two and nine times. CDR3 bases: TGTGCCAGCAGTTTATTCAGGGGACCAGATCAGCCCCAGCATTTT. It is translated as CASSLFRGPDQPQHF. The rearrangement uses TRBV28 and TRBJ1-5; D perhaps matches TRBD1 (6 bases). V was trimmed by 1 base and J by 5 bases, leaving 12 bases between them. CDR3 length equals 15 residues. Germline V CDR1 and CDR2: MDHEN, SYDVKM.

The chain joins TRBV2 to TRBJ1-6; unclear D gene. CDR1 and CDR2 from the germline V gene are SNHLY and FYNNEI. The CDR3 has 17 amino acids. V was cut by 0 bases and J by 0 bases, with 9 bases left in between. DNA for the CDR3: TGTGCCAGCAGTGAAGCAACCTTTAGCTCCTATAATTCACCCCTCCACTTT. It is translated as CASSEATFSSYNSPLHF.

The CDR3 loop is CASSFIGRGRGNTEAFF. Here the CDR3 DNA reads TGTGCCAGCAGCTTTATCGGCAGGGGGCGCGGAAACACTGAAGCTTTCTTT. The V gene is TRBV5-6, the J gene TRBJ1-1; TRBD1 matches at 8 bases. The CDR3 is 17 amino acids. V shed 2 bases, J shed 2 bases, and the junction held 11 bases outside the gene matches. Germline CDR1 and CDR2: SGHDT and YYEEEE.

The CDR3 nucleotides read TGTGCCAGCAGCTTGGGACCGACTAGCGGGGGTACCGGGGAGCTGTTTTTT. Amino acids: CASSLGPTSGGTGELFF. The chain is built from TRBV7-8 and TRBJ2-2; TRBD2 agrees at 12 bases. Germline V gives CDR1 SGHVS, CDR2 FQNEAQ. Losses at the gene ends were 3 bases for V and 5 bases for J; bases not matched to a gene: 7. The CDR3 is 17 residues long.

CDR3 in DNA: TGTGCCTGGAGTATCCCACAGGGGGCCCAGCCCCAGCATTTT. Its translation is CAWSIPQGAQPQHF. V is TRBV30 and J is TRBJ1-5; 9 nucleotides agree with TRBD1. The germline CDR1 and CDR2 sequences are GTSNPN and SVGIG (reference sequence). V trimming: 2 bases; J trimming: 7 bases; junction bases outside the gene matches: 6. CDR3 size: 14 residues.

This clone was counted between two and nine times. The rearrangement links TRBV25-1 to TRBJ2-5; TRBD2 is a possible D gene (5 bases). The CDR3 extends over 14 amino acids. The V gene lost 8 bases and the J gene lost 3 bases, with 16 bases spanning the gap. Germline V gene data show CDR1 as MGHDK and CDR2 as SYGVNS. The chain's CDR3 is CASSAARVEETQYF. CDR3 bases: TGTGCCAGCTCCGCAGCGCGGGTGGAAGAGACCCAGTACTTC. Full variable domain (outside the CDR3, taken from reference TRBV25-1 and TRBJ2-5): EADIYQTPRYLVIGTGKKITLECSQTMGHDKMYWYQQDPGMELHLIHYSYGVNSTEKGDLSSESTVSRIRTEHFPLTLESARPSHTSQYLCASSAARVEETQYFGPGTRLLVL.

The chain couples TRBV4-2 to TRBJ2-3; 16 bases agree with TRBD2. The V gene end was trimmed by 4 bases and the J gene end by 2 bases; junction bases not matched to a gene: 6. The CDR3 is made up of 18 amino acids. Germline V gives CDR1 LGHNA, CDR2 YNFKEQ. CDR3 amino acids: CASSRGLAGGPNTDTQYF. CDR3 nucleotide sequence: TGTGCCAGCAGCCGGGGACTAGCGGGGGGGCCGAACACAGATACGCAGTATTTT.

This chain connects TRBV7-9 to TRBJ1-1; TRBD1 might be the D (6 bases). Trimming pared 1 base from V and 4 bases from J, leaving 7 bases between. The CDR3 sequence is 13 residues long. Germline V CDR1 and CDR2: SEHNR, FQNEAQ (reference sequence). CDR3 nucleotides: TGTGCCAGCAGCTTAGAAGGGGGCACTGAAGCTTTCTTT. Its translation: CASSLEGGTEAFF.

This chain joins TRBV2 and TRBJ1-2, with D unclear. Germline assignment: CDR1 SNHLY and CDR2 FYNNEI. CDR3 length equals 13 residues. V dropped 2 bases and J dropped 8 bases, with 12 bases sitting between them. The CDR3 DNA is TGTGCCAGCAGTGAATCGGGGTACGGCGGCTACACCTTC. Translation: CASSESGYGGYTF.